Listed below are T cell receptor beta chains from one sample, sequenced in a study of T cells in Graves' hyperthyroidism and ophthalmopathy. MiXCR, applied by TCRdb to the multiplex PCR reads, yields one record per CDR3 protein. This table has roughly 500,000 distinct CDR3 sequences, around 43% appearing once. Source material: peripheral blood or thyroid tissue (not recorded which). All receptors derive from an adult woman with Graves' disease, either hyperthyroidism or ophthalmopathy (not recorded which). The CDR3 runs from the conserved cysteine through the conserved F or W.

CAVGPGQETQYF	TRBV10-3	TRBJ2-5
CSVGGPSQPQHF	TRBV29-1	TRBJ1-5
CASSPRAGTGNTEAFF	TRBV11-1	TRBJ1-1
CASSVSGTDNEKLFF	TRBV7-2	TRBJ1-4
CASSLTGALAGQETQYF	TRBV11-1	TRBJ2-5
CASSLAPGQGSYEQYF	TRBV5-1	TRBJ2-7
CASSRGTGNMNTEAFF	TRBV6-1	TRBJ1-1
CASSLGTSGRAVEQYF	TRBV7-8	TRBJ2-7
CASTSTERFYEQYF	TRBV11-2	TRBJ2-7
CASSPDRAEAFF	TRBV12-3/TRBV12-4	TRBJ1-1
CASSMRPGAGMNTEAFF	TRBV6-5	TRBJ1-1
CASSPRQGLTEAFF	TRBV7-6	TRBJ1-1
CASSQDLARENTEAFF	TRBV7-3	TRBJ1-1
CASSFDLGDEQYF	TRBV7-2	TRBJ2-7
CSARDAQHVGELFF	TRBV20-1	TRBJ2-2
CASSLVGERGLGNTIYF	TRBV5-1	TRBJ1-3
CSAILGRGLEEQYF	TRBV20-1	TRBJ2-7
CSVEGGGGATYEQYF	TRBV29-1	TRBJ2-7
CASMVTAYSNQPQHF	TRBV19	TRBJ1-5
CASSPKSSGRAGETQYF	TRBV12-3/TRBV12-4	TRBJ2-5
CSATNVTNYEQYF	TRBV20-1	TRBJ2-7
CASSPGQGQYQPQHF	TRBV7-6	TRBJ1-5
CATSREYSGTAYEQYF	TRBV15	TRBJ2-7
CSVEDRRVSDEQFF	TRBV29-1	TRBJ2-1
CSAGLAGGAYNEQFF	TRBV29-1	TRBJ2-1
CSARSGQGAANSPLHF	TRBV20-1	TRBJ1-6
CASSQRGGGTGELFF	TRBV4-2	TRBJ2-2
CASSPIAGLQETQYF	TRBV11-1	TRBJ2-5
CSVSPAGYEQYF	TRBV29-1	TRBJ2-7
CASSEGVGGYTF	TRBV13	TRBJ1-2
CASSPGVGRGQPQHF	TRBV5-1	TRBJ1-5
CASSNRREVNTEAFF	TRBV6-1	TRBJ1-1
CSAGAGGGNQPQHF	TRBV20-1	TRBJ1-5
CATSDFRKYTEHF	TRBV24-1	TRBJ1-5
CSVRDRETQYF	TRBV29-1	TRBJ2-5
CASSLGTGVRETQYF	TRBV5-5	TRBJ2-5
CASRLRGYEQYF	TRBV2	TRBJ2-7
CASSQEPGNTIYF	TRBV4-2	TRBJ1-3
CSARDAGNTGELFF	TRBV20-1	TRBJ2-2
CASGLYNEQFF	TRBV2	TRBJ2-1